This TCR beta chain was profiled in a study of OX40 agonist ivuxolimab in advanced cancers. The V end was cut by 5 bases, the J end by 8 bases, with 7 bases between. Germline loops: CDR1 SGHVS, CDR2 FQNEAQ. CDR3 size: 11 residues. TCRdb keeps only in-frame clones here, not all; method: immunoSEQ multiplex PCR. The top ten hold 6.5% to 9% of the sample, which has over 70,000 clones, approximately 90% seen once. This chain connects TRBV7-8 to TRBJ2-4; D gene ambiguous. Specimen: CD4+ or CD8+ T cells sorted from blood, collected in a trial of the OX40 agonist ivuxolimab. The sequence derives from an adult with an advanced solid tumor such as melanoma, head and neck, liver or kidney cancer. In nucleotides, the CDR3 is TGTGCCAGCAGCAATGGCGACATTCAGTACTTC. Translated: CASSNGDIQYF.